Listed here are 28 T cell receptor beta chains from one sample, sequenced in a study of blood T cell repertoires in COVID-19. Measured with immunoSEQ multiplex PCR; TCRdb has only the in-frame clones, and not every one. The repertoire consists of fewer than 100,000 clones, with over 75% occurring once and the leading ten covering roughly 9.6%. The sample was peripheral blood. Receptor source: a man aged 50 to 60 with COVID-19, enrolled during active disease.

Written as DNA, the CDR3 is TGTGCCAGCAGTTACTCTGGGACTAGGAGAGGGAATGAGCAGTTCTTC. This encodes CASSYSGTRRGNEQFF. This chain connects TRBV6-2 or TRBV6-3 to TRBJ2-1; 8 bases are shared with TRBD2. This CDR3 contains 16 residues. V gave up 0 bases and J gave up 7 bases; unmatched junction bases: 8. CDR1 is MNHEY, CDR2 SVGEGT, per germline.

This clone was counted a single time. This CDR3 reads CASSQDRGQSNEKLFF. In DNA, the CDR3 is TGTGCCAGCAGCCAAGATAGGGGGCAGTCTAATGAAAAACTGTTTTTT. The chain combines TRBV3-1 (or the pseudogene TRBV3-2) with TRBJ1-4; 7 positions match TRBD1. Germline trimming cut 0 bases from V and 3 bases from J; bases unmatched to any gene: 4. Germline assignment: CDR1 LGHDT and CDR2 YNNKEL (reference sequence). The CDR3 spans 16 residues.

This clone was counted many times. This chain uses TRBV19 with TRBJ2-7, with 10 bases identical to TRBD1. Trimming at V came to 7 bases and at J to 0 bases, leaving 6 bases not matched to a gene. The CDR3 contains 15 residues. Germline CDR1 is LNHDA and CDR2 is SQIVND (reference sequence). The CDR3 region has the DNA TGTGCCAGTAAACCGGGACAGGGGAGCTCCTACGAGCAGTACTTC. Encoded protein: CASKPGQGSSYEQYF.

The chain carries TRBV5-1 and TRBJ2-3, with 9 bases that match TRBD2. J gave up 7 bases and V 0 bases, and 12 bases lay outside the gene matches. CDR3 length: 17 amino acids. The germline V gene encodes CDR1 SGHRS and CDR2 YFSETQ. CDR3 region: CASSLVVSGSPHNTQYF. CDR3 DNA sequence: TGCGCCAGCAGCTTGGTGGTTAGCGGGAGCCCACACAATACGCAGTATTTT.

This clone has only one observation. The chain has TRBV19 and TRBJ2-2; D unclear. From germline, CDR1 is LNHDA and CDR2 SQIVND (reference sequence). V lost 0 bases to trimming and J lost 4 bases, with 6 bases between them. The CDR3 length is 14 residues. In DNA, the CDR3 is TGTGCCAGTAGTATAGAGCATAGCACCGGGGAGCTGTTTTTT. It translates to CASSIEHSTGELFF.

V and J are TRBV14 and TRBJ2-2, with 8 bases fitting TRBD2. The CDR3 is made up of 17 amino acids. Trimming removed 4 bases from V and 4 bases from J; junction bases left unmatched: 11. From germline, CDR1 is SGHDN and CDR2 FVKESK. CDR3 sequence reads: CASSRTRGGFSTGELFF. The CDR3 DNA follows: TGTGCCAGCAGCCGAACACGGGGGGGGTTTAGCACCGGGGAGCTGTTTTTT.

This CDR3 reads CASSLRDTADNSPLHF. Written as DNA, the CDR3 is TGTGCCAGCAGCCTCCGGGACACTGCCGATAATTCACCCCTCCACTTT. The rearrangement joins TRBV3-1 (or the pseudogene TRBV3-2) to TRBJ1-6, with D possibly TRBD1 on 6 matching bases. Germline CDR1 is LGHDT and CDR2 is YNNKEL (reference sequence). V gave up 4 bases and J gave up 5 bases, with 15 bases separating them. The CDR3 loop spans 16 amino acids.

This clone was detected only once. The rearrangement joins TRBV9 to TRBJ1-6, with D unclear. This CDR3 spans 17 amino acids. Trimming stripped 4 bases from V and 0 bases from J, with 14 bases between. Germline CDR1 and CDR2: SGDLS and YYNGEE. The CDR3 sequence is CASSPRGVSSYNSPLHF. The CDR3 DNA reads as TGTGCCAGCAGCCCCCGAGGAGTTAGCTCCTATAATTCACCCCTCCACTTT. The full variable domain, in which reference TRBV9 and TRBJ1-6 provide the parts outside the CDR3, is DSGVTQTPKHLITATGQRVTLRCSPRSGDLSVYWYQQSLDQGLQFLIQYYNGEERAKGNILERFSAQQFPDLHSELNLSSLELGDSALYFCASSPRGVSSYNSPLHFGNGTRLTVT.

This sequence joins TRBV7-8 and TRBJ2-4; D is perhaps TRBD2 (5 bases). Germline CDR1 SGHVS, CDR2 FQNEAQ. The V end lost 3 bases, the J end lost 3 bases, and 21 bases lay between the germline ends. CDR3 length: 18 residues. Here the CDR3 DNA reads TGTGCCAGCAGCTTCCTAGTAGGCGGAGCGGTAGGCAAAAACATTCAGTACTTC. Protein product: CASSFLVGGAVGKNIQYF.

The J gene is TRBJ1-5, the V gene TRBV10-3; 8 bases line up with TRBD1. Looked up from germline, CDR1 is ENHRY and CDR2 is SYGVKD. The CDR3 sequence is 17 residues long. With 0 bases clipped from V and 2 bases from J, the junction kept 6 bases outside the gene matches. CDR3 nucleotides: TGTGCCATCAGTGAGTCGCCAGGGGGCAGGGGCAATCAGCCCCAGCATTTT. This codes for CAISESPGGRGNQPQHF.

The gene calls are TRBV18 and TRBJ1-1, with a weak D call TRBD1 (5 bases). CDR3 length equals 14 residues. V was pared by 1 base and J by 0 bases, with 6 bases between. CDR1 KGHSH and CDR2 LQKENI come from the germline V gene. CDR3 protein: CASSPRGVNTEAFF. CDR3 sequence (DNA): TGTGCCAGCTCACCACGGGGGGTGAACACTGAAGCTTTCTTT.

This chain joins TRBV18 and TRBJ2-7, with 9 bases that match TRBD1. Germline loops: CDR1 KGHSH, CDR2 LQKENI. Trimming at V came to 6 bases and at J to 4 bases, leaving 10 bases not matched to a gene. The CDR3 is made up of 15 amino acids. The chain's CDR3 is CASSRPGQGLYEQYF. The DNA of the CDR3 is TGTGCCAGCTCCCGCCCCGGACAGGGGTTGTACGAGCAGTACTTC.

The chain recombines TRBV18 with TRBJ2-7, with 7 bases aligning to TRBD1. Germline assignment: CDR1 KGHSH and CDR2 LQKENI. The V and J ends lost 2 bases and 5 bases, in that order; junction bases with no gene match: 6. The CDR3 loop spans 14 amino acids. The CDR3 region has the DNA TGTGCCAGCTCACCAGAGGGACAGAAAAACGAGCAGTACTTC. Encoded protein: CASSPEGQKNEQYF.

This chain connects TRBV3-1 (or the pseudogene TRBV3-2) to TRBJ1-4; no reliable D call. Between the trimmed V and J ends, which lost 4 bases and 7 bases, there was a span of 7 bases. The germline CDR1 and CDR2 sequences are LGHDT and YNNKEL (reference sequence). The length of the CDR3 is 12 residues. CDR3 sequence: CASSPPGEKLFF. CDR3 DNA: TGTGCCAGCAGCCCTCCGGGTGAAAAACTGTTTTTT.

The chain recombines TRBV7-9 with TRBJ1-1, with a weak D call TRBD1 (5 bases). The germline V and J ends were trimmed by 0 bases and 5 bases, with 13 bases remaining between them. Per germline, CDR1 SEHNR and CDR2 FQNEAQ (reference sequence). The CDR3 covers 15 residues. The CDR3 loop reads CASSLAGQGGTEAFF. DNA of the CDR3: TGTGCCAGCAGCTTAGCGGGGCAGGGTGGGACTGAAGCTTTCTTT.

This clone was detected only a few times. CDR3 in amino acids: CASSEELAGAYEQYF. DNA of the CDR3: TGTGCCAGCAGTGAAGAACTAGCGGGCGCCTACGAGCAGTACTTC. The chain recombines TRBV6-1 with TRBJ2-7; 9 nucleotides match TRBD2. After removal of 1 base from V and 2 bases from J, the junction contained 3 bases not matched to a gene. CDR1 and CDR2 from the germline V gene are MNHNS and SASEGT. The CDR3 is 15 amino acids.

This clone was recorded once. V and J are TRBV10-2 and TRBJ2-7; 7 bases align to TRBD2. The junction had 4 bases not matched to a gene; V was cut back by 4 bases and J by 7 bases. CDR1 and CDR2 (germline): WSHSY, SAAADI. This CDR3 is 12 amino acids long. The CDR3 nucleotides are TGCGCCAGCAGTGCGTGGGGGGGGGAGCAGTACTTC. This encodes CASSAWGGEQYF.

V usage is TRBV19 and J usage is TRBJ1-5, with 7 bases matching TRBD1. V lost 3 bases to trimming and J lost 5 bases; unmatched junction nucleotides: 10. CDR3 length: 16 amino acids. Germline V gene sequence: CDR1 LNHDA, CDR2 SQIVND (reference sequence). The CDR3 nucleotides are TGTGCCAGTAGTATCCAGGACAGGATACCTTATCAGCCCCAGCATTTT. It yields the protein CASSIQDRIPYQPQHF.

V gene TRBV7-2 combines with J gene TRBJ2-7, with D possibly matching TRBD1 (6 bases). Germline CDR1 SGHTA, CDR2 FQGNSA. This CDR3 contains 14 residues. Deletions cut 1 base from V and 4 bases from J, with 11 bases between. This chain's CDR3 is CASSLGAGEYEQYF. CDR3 bases: TGTGCCAGCAGCTTAGGGGCAGGGGAGTACGAGCAGTACTTC.

This chain uses TRBV15 with TRBJ1-2; TRBD1 agrees at 12 bases. V lost 1 base and J lost 2; bases outside the gene matches: 2. The CDR3 sequence is 16 residues long. Per the germline V gene, CDR1 is LNHNV and CDR2 is YYDKDF (reference sequence). The CDR3 DNA reads TGTGCCACCAGCAGAGGGGGGACAGGGGGCAACTATGGCTACACCTTC. It specifies CATSRGGTGGNYGYTF. The complete variable domain, with remaining parts taken from reference TRBV15 and TRBJ1-2, reads DAMVIQNPRYQVTQFGKPVTLSCSQTLNHNVMYWYQQKSSQAPKLLFHYYDKDFNNEADTPDNFQSRRPNTSFCFLDIRSPGLGDTAMYLCATSRGGTGGNYGYTFGSGTRLTVV.

The rearrangement uses TRBV6-6 and TRBJ1-5, with a possible D match to TRBD1 (5 bases). The CDR3 runs to 13 residues. CDR1 and CDR2 (germline): MNHNY, SVGAGI (reference sequence). V was pared by 0 bases and J by 9 bases, with 9 bases between. The CDR3 is CASSYSSQGPQHF. The CDR3 nucleotides are TGTGCCAGCAGTTACTCGAGTCAGGGGCCCCAGCATTTT.

The rearrangement uses TRBV5-1 and TRBJ2-5; D might be TRBD1 (6 bases). Germline V gene sequence: CDR1 SGHRS, CDR2 YFSETQ. Trimming took off 3 bases at V and 3 bases at J, with 9 bases between the two ends. This CDR3 comprises 13 residues. CDR3 DNA: TGCGCCAGCAGCTCGGCAGGGGAAGAGACCCAGTACTTC. Translated, it gives CASSSAGEETQYF.

The chain combines TRBV28 with TRBJ1-5; D ambiguous. V lost 7 bases and J 3 bases, leaving 19 bases between the germline ends. The germline gives CDR1 MDHEN, CDR2 SYDVKM. The CDR3 is 16 residues long. Written as DNA, the CDR3 is TGTGCCAGCACTCCAGCCCTCGGAGGGCACAATCAGCCCCAGCATTTT. This sequence encodes CASTPALGGHNQPQHF.

The chain joins TRBV10-3 to TRBJ2-5; 10 bases agree with TRBD1. Germline CDR1 reads ENHRY; CDR2 reads SYGVKD. With 6 bases clipped from V and 1 base from J, the junction kept 5 bases outside the gene matches. CDR3 length equals 15 residues. The CDR3 region is CAISAGQGIQETQYF. The DNA for the CDR3 is TGTGCCATCAGCGCGGGACAGGGGATCCAAGAGACCCAGTACTTC.

The chain employs TRBV15 and TRBJ1-5; 7 bases line up with TRBD1. The CDR3 is 15 amino acids. Germline assignment: CDR1 LNHNV and CDR2 YYDKDF (reference sequence). The V gene end was trimmed by 1 base and the J gene end by 6 bases; junction bases not matched to a gene: 6. CDR3 bases: TGTGCCACCAGCAGAGCAGGGGGAACGGGTCAGCCCCAGCATTTT. Translation gives CATSRAGGTGQPQHF.

The chain has TRBV15 and TRBJ1-4; TRBD1 might be the D (5 bases). The CDR3 totals 17 residues. From germline, CDR1 is LNHNV and CDR2 YYDKDF (reference sequence). Trimming stripped 0 bases from V and 4 bases from J, with 15 bases between. In nucleotides, the CDR3 is TGTGCCACCAGCAGAGATCCTCCGACAGATGGTAATGAAAAACTGTTTTTT. This sequence encodes CATSRDPPTDGNEKLFF.

This chain uses TRBV24-1 with TRBJ2-6, with D perhaps matching TRBD2 (7 bases). The CDR3 has 18 residues. Germline V gene sequence: CDR1 KGHDR, CDR2 SFDVKD. With 4 bases removed from V and 4 bases from J, the gap between germline ends came to 19 bases. CDR3 nucleotide sequence: TGTGCCACCAGTGACCCTGGTGGGGGGGCGAACGGGGCCAACGTCCTGACTTTC. This gives the protein CATSDPGGGANGANVLTF.

The rearrangement joins TRBV18 to TRBJ1-4, with no clear D. V was clipped by 2 bases and J by 8 bases, with 15 bases between them. This CDR3 has 15 amino acids. CDR1 is KGHSH, CDR2 LQKENI, per germline. CDR3 residues: CASSPGSQRGEKLFF. In DNA form, the CDR3 reads TGTGCCAGCTCACCAGGATCTCAGCGGGGAGAAAAACTGTTTTTT.